This T cell receptor (beta chain) was found in a study of OX40 agonist ivuxolimab in advanced cancers. About the study: Anti-PD-1, anti-PD-L1 or anti-CTLA-4 therapy given earlier was allowed, and 40% had some. Study-wide results and limits: Averaged across samples, CD8+ T cells carried more expanded clones than CD4+ did.

Concerning this clone: Its antigen is as yet unknown.

Unmatched junction bases numbered 16, after V lost 4 bases and J lost 5 bases. The CDR3 is 17 amino acids. The germline V gene encodes CDR1 SGDLS and CDR2 YYNGEE. The repertoire was sequenced with immunoSEQ multiplex PCR; TCRdb's copy has only in-frame clones and lacks some. This sample carries more than 50,000 clones, around 83% of them seen once, and the ten largest clones take around 30%. The timepoints at which blood was sampled were baseline, cycle 4 day 1, and cycle 7 day 1. The starting material was CD4+ or CD8+ T cells sorted from blood, obtained in a trial of the OX40 agonist ivuxolimab. The clonotype originates from an adult with an advanced solid tumor such as melanoma, head and neck, liver or kidney cancer. The J gene is TRBJ1-1, the V gene TRBV9; TRBD1 aligns across 8 bases. CDR3: CASSLAGGTGPPTEAFF. Written as DNA, the CDR3 is TGTGCCAGCAGCTTAGCTGGAGGGACAGGACCGCCAACTGAAGCTTTCTTT.